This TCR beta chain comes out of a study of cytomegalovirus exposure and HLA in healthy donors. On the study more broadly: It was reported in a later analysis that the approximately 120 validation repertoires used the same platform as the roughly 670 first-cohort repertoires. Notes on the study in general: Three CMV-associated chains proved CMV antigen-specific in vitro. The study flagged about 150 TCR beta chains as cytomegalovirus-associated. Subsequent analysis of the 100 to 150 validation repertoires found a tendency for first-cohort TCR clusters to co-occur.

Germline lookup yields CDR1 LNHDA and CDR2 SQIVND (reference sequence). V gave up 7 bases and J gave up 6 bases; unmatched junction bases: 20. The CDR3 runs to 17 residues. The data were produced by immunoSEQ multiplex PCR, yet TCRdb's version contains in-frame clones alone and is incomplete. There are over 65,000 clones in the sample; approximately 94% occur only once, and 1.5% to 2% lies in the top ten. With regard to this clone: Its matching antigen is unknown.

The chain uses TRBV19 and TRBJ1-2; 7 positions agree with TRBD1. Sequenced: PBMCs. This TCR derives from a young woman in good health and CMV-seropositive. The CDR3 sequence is CASTVGNRGGDLDGYTF. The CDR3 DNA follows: TGTGCCAGTACGGTGGGGAACAGGGGTGGAGACCTGGATGGCTACACCTTC. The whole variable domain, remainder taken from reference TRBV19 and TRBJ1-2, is DGGITQSPKYLFRKEGQNVTLSCEQNLNHDAMYWYRQDPGQGLRLIYYSQIVNDFQKGDIAEGYSVSREKKESFPLTVTSAQKNPTAFYLCASTVGNRGGDLDGYTFGSGTRLTVV.